One sample yielded the 20 T cell receptor beta chains listed below, sequenced in a study of cytomegalovirus exposure and HLA in healthy donors. The PCR had 60 Vbeta and 13 Jbeta primers. The protocol was immunoSEQ multiplex PCR, while the TCRdb copy is restricted to in-frame clones and leaves out a portion. The sample holds about 150,000 clones; around three quarters are singletons and the top ten take less than 15%. The material sequenced was PBMCs. All receptors derive from a man aged 40-55 years in good health and CMV-seropositive.

The chain employs TRBV11-2 and TRBJ2-7, with 7 bases identical to TRBD2. The V and J ends lost 1 base and 2 bases, in that order; junction bases with no gene match: 11. CDR1 and CDR2 from the germline V gene are SGHAT and FQNNGV. The CDR3 extends over 17 amino acids. The CDR3 DNA reads as TGTGCCAGCAGCTTAGGGATCTCTGCGGGAGTAACCTACGAGCAGTACTTC. It encodes CASSLGISAGVTYEQYF.

V usage is TRBV28 and J usage is TRBJ2-7; D might be TRBD2 (6 bases). V was shortened by 8 bases and J by 2 bases, with 16 bases between the two germline ends. The germline CDR1 and CDR2 sequences are MDHEN and SYDVKM. This CDR3 spans 14 amino acids. The CDR3 coding sequence is TGTGCCAGCCTACGGGACTTCGCAACCTACGAGCAGTACTTC. Translating it yields CASLRDFATYEQYF.

This clone has only one observation. The chain carries TRBV7-2 and TRBJ2-7; D not resolved. The germline gives CDR1 SGHTA, CDR2 FQGNSA. V was pared by 5 bases and J by 4 bases, with 15 bases between. The CDR3 covers 14 residues. This CDR3 reads CASSPMGQAYEQYF. The CDR3 DNA is TGTGCCAGCAGCCCGATGGGCCAGGCATACGAGCAGTACTTC.

DNA for the CDR3: TGTGCCAGCAGTATCCTAATGGACACCGAGCAGTACTTC. Translating it yields CASSILMDTEQYF. The chain has TRBV27 and TRBJ2-7; possible D gene TRBD1, 5 bases. V lost 5 bases and J lost 6, with 14 bases in between. Per the germline V gene, CDR1 is MNHEY and CDR2 is SMNVEV (reference sequence). The CDR3 sequence is 13 residues long.

This chain uses TRBV10-3 with TRBJ2-1, with D possibly TRBD1 on 5 matching bases. The CDR3 has 15 residues. CDR1 and CDR2 from the germline V gene are ENHRY and SYGVKD. V lost 0 bases and J lost 5, with 11 bases in between. The CDR3 region has the DNA TGTGCCATCAGTGAGTCCAAACAGGTGGACAATGAGCAGTTCTTC. It yields the protein CAISESKQVDNEQFF.

The V gene is TRBV7-9, the J gene TRBJ2-7; no clear D. CDR1 and CDR2 from the germline V gene are SEHNR and FQNEAQ (reference sequence). This CDR3 has 12 amino acids. The germline V and J ends were trimmed by 1 base and 11 bases, with 12 bases remaining between them. DNA for the CDR3: TGTGCCAGCAGCTTAGACGGCAGCCAGGAGTACTTC. Protein sequence: CASSLDGSQEYF.

The chain joins TRBV21-1 to TRBJ2-1; the DNA was not used to check the table's D call, TRBD2. TRBV21-1 is labeled a pseudogene. CDR3 length: 15 residues. CDR3 DNA: TGTGCCAGCAGCACCCCAGCGGGGGGGGACAATGAGCAGTTCTTC. Translating gives CASSTPAGGDNEQFF.

This clone was recorded a few times. At one end, the junction sequence differs from germline, possibly due to a read error. The chain has TRBV10-3 and TRBJ2-6; D possibly corresponds to TRBD1 (6 bases). The CDR3 loop spans 15 amino acids. CDR1 is ENHRY, CDR2 SYGVKD, per germline. The CDR3 region is CAISPPGAGANGLTF. Written as DNA, the CDR3 is TGTGCCATCAGCCCTCCAGGGGCTGGGGCCAACGGCCTGACTTTC.

This clone was seen a few times. The chain combines TRBV11-2 with TRBJ2-5; 10 bases line up with TRBD2. CDR3 length equals 15 residues. V was pared by 5 bases and J by 5 bases, with 8 bases of the junction left unmatched. Germline CDR1 SGHAT, CDR2 FQNNGV. CDR3 coding DNA: TGTGCCAGCAGCGCCCTAGCGGGAGCTTTGGAGACCCAGTACTTC. Translation gives CASSALAGALETQYF.

This chain links TRBV18 with TRBJ2-5; 8 positions agree with TRBD1. The assigned J gene may be wrong: the sequence end matches TRBJ2-7 better. The CDR3 sequence is 19 residues long. From germline, CDR1 is KGHSH and CDR2 LQKENI. CDR3 nucleotide sequence: TGTGCCAGCTCAAGGGGGTTGGCAGGGGGCCAGACTTCCTCCTACGAGCAGTACTTC. Translating gives CASSRGLAGGQTSSYEQYF.

The chain joins TRBV29-1 to TRBJ2-6, with a tentative D call TRBD1 (6 bases). The CDR3 totals 15 residues. Germline-derived CDR1 and CDR2 are SQVTM and ANQGSEA. The ends were cut back, 4 bases at V and 0 bases at J, with 10 bases in the middle. CDR3 loop: CSVVDRPSGANVLTF. The CDR3 coding sequence is TGCAGCGTTGTGGACAGACCCTCTGGGGCCAACGTCCTGACTTTC.

This sequence joins TRBV7-8 and TRBJ2-6; D is perhaps TRBD1 (7 bases). From germline, CDR1 is SGHVS and CDR2 FQNEAQ. This CDR3 has 19 amino acids. Trimming took off 1 base at V and 1 base at J, with 17 bases between the two ends. CDR3 protein: CASSLGRRGPRSGANVLTF. The CDR3 bases are TGTGCCAGCAGCTTAGGGCGGAGGGGGCCCCGGTCTGGGGCCAACGTCCTGACTTTC.

A few counts support this clone. This rearrangement joins TRBV5-1 to TRBJ2-5; 7 positions match TRBD2. Looked up from germline, CDR1 is SGHRS and CDR2 is YFSETQ. V was pared by 0 bases and J by 4 bases, with 6 bases of the junction left unmatched. The length of the CDR3 is 15 residues. The CDR3: CASSLVASGGETQYF. CDR3 DNA sequence: TGCGCCAGCAGCTTGGTTGCTAGCGGAGGAGAGACCCAGTACTTC.

The chain recombines TRBV7-3 with TRBJ2-1, with 8 bases aligning to TRBD2. Germline loops: CDR1 SGHTA, CDR2 FQGTGA. V lost 5 bases to trimming and J lost 6 bases; unmatched junction nucleotides: 9. The CDR3 is 15 residues long. For the CDR3, the DNA is TGTGCCAGCAGCCCAGATTCGGGAGGGCCCAATGAGCAGTTCTTC. Its translation: CASSPDSGGPNEQFF.

CDR3 bases: TGCGCCAGCAGCCAAGGTACAGTCGATGAGCAGTTCTTC. This encodes CASSQGTVDEQFF. The chain combines TRBV4-3 with TRBJ2-1; D uncertain. V lost 1 base and J lost 8, with 9 bases in between. This CDR3 spans 13 amino acids. The germline V gene encodes CDR1 LGHNA and CDR2 YSLEER.

V is TRBV5-6 and J is TRBJ2-1; 9 bases are a match to TRBD2. The CDR3 length is 19 residues. Per the germline V gene, CDR1 is SGHDT and CDR2 is YYEEEE. The V segment lost 1 base and the J segment 8 bases; nucleotides outside the gene matches: 19. DNA of the CDR3: TGTGCCAGCAGCTTGAGGTTTGGGACTAGCTTGAGGGGAGGTGATGAGCAGTTCTTC. Its translation: CASSLRFGTSLRGGDEQFF.

The chain is built from TRBV28 and TRBJ2-1; tentatively, D is TRBD2 (6 bases). Germline V CDR1 and CDR2: MDHEN, SYDVKM. V lost 4 bases to trimming and J lost 4 bases, with 14 bases between them. The CDR3 has 15 residues. As DNA, the CDR3 is TGTGCCAGCAGTTCCCAGCGGGCGCGTTACAATGAGCAGTTCTTC. It specifies CASSSQRARYNEQFF.

The chain carries TRBV5-1 and TRBJ2-1, with D perhaps matching TRBD2 (6 bases). Germline CDR1 is SGHRS and CDR2 is YFSETQ. V shed 0 bases and J shed 0 bases, with 10 bases lying between them. The CDR3 covers 16 residues. CDR3 in DNA: TGCGCCAGCAGCTTGGTTGGGGGGAGCTCCTACAATGAGCAGTTCTTC. This gives the protein CASSLVGGSSYNEQFF.

J is TRBJ2-1 and V is TRBV7-9, with a possible D match to TRBD1 (5 bases). Per germline, CDR1 SEHNR and CDR2 FQNEAQ (reference sequence). The CDR3 length is 13 residues. Trimming cost V 11 bases and J 1 base, with 12 bases left between them. The CDR3 DNA reads as TGTGCCCTTGCAGACAGTTCCTACAATGAGCAGTTCTTC. Amino acids: CALADSSYNEQFF. The full variable domain, with the rest looked up from reference TRBV7-9 and TRBJ2-1, is DTGVSQNPRHKITKRGQNVTFRCDPISEHNRLYWYRQTLGQGPEFLTYFQNEAQLEKSRLLSDRFSAERPKGSFSTLEIQRTEQGDSAMYLCALADSSYNEQFFGPGTRLTVL.

This clone has more than one count but fewer than ten. The chain recombines TRBV9 with TRBJ2-7; D not resolved. Germline V gene lookup returns CDR1 SGDLS and CDR2 YYNGEE. The CDR3 runs to 12 residues. V lost 0 bases to trimming and J lost 5 bases, with 6 bases between them. CDR3: CASSVAGDEQYF. In nucleotides, the CDR3 is TGTGCCAGCAGCGTAGCGGGTGACGAGCAGTACTTC.